The rows below give T cell receptor beta chains drawn from one sample of a study of T cells expressing NK-cell markers. TCRdb reprocessed the 5' RACE reads and stores each CDR3 protein as one record, lacking DNA. This table lists about 260,000 distinct CDR3 sequences. Sequenced sample: blood T cells: a sorted CD56 or NKG2C T cell subset, CD4+ or CD8+ T cells, or bulk PBMC T cells (not recorded which). The receptor set was obtained from a man aged 18 to 29 in good health. Each CDR3 is given with its conserved first and last residue.

TRBJ1-3 | TRBV19 | CASSPGAYSGNTIYF
TRBJ2-5 | TRBV12-3/TRBV12-4 | CASSLQGPGETQYF
TRBJ2-7 | TRBV6-6 | CAVVARHTYEQYF
TRBJ1-1 | TRBV7-2 | CASSSARAGSNTEAFF
TRBJ2-1 | TRBV7-2 | CASSSLGGAAYNEQFF
TRBJ2-2 | TRBV23-1 | CASSQSRAANTGELFF
TRBJ2-1 | TRBV9 | CASSVAGTSGSHEQFF
TRBJ2-1 | TRBV11-2 | CASGPVNNEQFF
TRBJ2-2 | TRBV5-1 | CASSTLPPTSGNTGELFF
TRBJ2-3 | TRBV12-3/TRBV12-4 | CASRLRQGGSTDTQYF
TRBJ2-3 | TRBV5-1 | CASSFLRLHTDTQYF
TRBJ2-4 | TRBV20-1 | CSARPTGTSGIGAKNIQYF
TRBJ2-5 | TRBV7-9 | CASSLILERTETQYF
TRBJ2-6 | TRBV4-2 | CASSQEGRLGGANVLTF
TRBJ2-1 | TRBV29-1 | CSVEVTVNEQFF
TRBJ1-3 | TRBV2 | CASRSTDVSGNTIYF
TRBJ2-3 | TRBV2 | CASSRAGERTDTQYF
TRBJ2-1 | TRBV20-1 | CSARGQWLNEQFF
TRBJ2-1 | TRBV5-1 | CASSNRGTGLNEQFF
TRBJ2-5 | TRBV18 | CASSPPAGLLETQYF
TRBJ2-3 | TRBV24-1 | CATSEPDRGNTQYF
TRBJ2-7 | TRBV7-3 | CASSLTAGVYEQYF
TRBJ2-4 | TRBV15 | CATSRDFPSVNIQYF
TRBJ2-3 | TRBV9 | CASSLSGLQDTQYF
TRBJ2-3 | TRBV7-2 | CASSQLGNTQYF
TRBJ1-4 | TRBV20-1 | CSARLGGVGEKLFF
TRBJ1-6 | TRBV20-1 | CSAKVAIDNSPLHF
TRBJ2-5 | TRBV4-2 | CASSQAGLAGSGETQYF
TRBJ1-4 | TRBV15 | CATSREWGGGEKLFF
TRBJ2-2 | TRBV2 | CASNGLAGDTGELFF
TRBJ2-5 | TRBV11-2 | CASSYGPETQYF
TRBJ1-2 | TRBV20-1 | CSALPTGQPNYGYTF
TRBJ2-1 | TRBV7-9 | CASSWTGGGQFF
TRBJ1-1 | TRBV5-1 | CASSLIPGQVAFF
TRBJ1-3 | TRBV7-2 | CASSLPALTGANTIYF
TRBJ2-5 | TRBV29-1 | CSALWGGETQYF
TRBJ2-3 | TRBV18 | CASSPPGQPDTQYF
TRBJ2-1 | TRBV20-1 | CSVISGSIGEQFF
TRBJ2-3 | TRBV2 | CASSERSGRAGDTQYF
TRBJ2-1 | TRBV24-1 | CATSRPGSNEQFF
TRBJ2-3 | TRBV20-1 | CSASQGTSGRGADTQYF
TRBJ2-1 | TRBV2 | CASTPQGLGNEQFF
TRBJ2-5 | TRBV24-1 | CATSDRVLKTQYF
TRBJ2-1 | TRBV15 | CATSRGQGFEQFF
TRBJ2-1 | TRBV5-4 | CASSPAGGRANEQFF
TRBJ2-7 | TRBV5-1 | CASSLGAPGTEQYF
TRBJ2-1 | TRBV19 | CASRTPGLAGVGEQFF
TRBJ2-2 | TRBV20-1 | CSASRTSDWNTGELFF
TRBJ2-3 | TRBV29-1 | CSVAIKARTSSTDTQYF
TRBJ1-1 | TRBV28 | CASSFPGGRITEAFF